The clone carrying this T cell receptor (beta chain) was detected a few times. Germline V lookup: CDR1 SGHNT, CDR2 YENEEA. Trimming pared 1 base from V and 9 bases from J, leaving 10 bases between. The CDR3 has 12 residues. Produced via immunoSEQ multiplex PCR; TCRdb's table is partial and in-frame only. The sample includes around 61,000 clones, under 90% of them seen just once. This sample is drawn from a study of blood T cell repertoires in COVID-19. The receptor comes from a man aged 50 to 59 with active COVID-19. V and J are TRBV11-3 and TRBJ2-7; D is unclear. Sequenced: peripheral blood. CDR3 DNA: TGTGCCAGCAGCTTAGTTATTCCAGGGCAGTACTTC. Amino acids: CASSLVIPGQYF. Looking up the rest from reference TRBV11-3 and TRBJ2-7 gives the full variable domain: EAGVVQSPRYKIIEKKQPVAFWCNPISGHNTLYWYLQNLGQGPELLIRYENEEAVDDSQLPKDRFSAERLKGVDSTLKIQPAELGDSAVYLCASSLVIPGQYFGPGTRLTVT.